What follows are 18 T cell receptor beta chains derived from one specimen sequenced in a study of cytomegalovirus exposure and HLA in healthy donors. The PCR made use of 60 Vbeta and 13 Jbeta primers. Sequenced by immunoSEQ multiplex PCR; TCRdb stores in-frame clones only, minus some. The profile shows over 100,000 clones, roughly 80% of them singletons. The sample taken for sequencing was PBMCs. Receptors were obtained from a man aged 25 to 45 in good health and CMV-seronegative.

This clone has only a few counts. The chain has TRBV7-9 and TRBJ2-7; weak D call: TRBD1 (6 bases). Trimming removed 0 bases at V and 1 base at J, with 10 bases between. This CDR3 region has 15 residues. In germline, CDR1 is SEHNR, CDR2 FQNEAQ (reference sequence). In nucleotides, the CDR3 is TGTGCCAGCAGCTTAGCCCCACAGGGTTCCTACGAGCAGTACTTC. Translating it yields CASSLAPQGSYEQYF.

CDR3 bases: TGTGCCAGCAGCTCACCTAGCGAGGGAGAGACCCAGTACTTC. It codes for CASSSPSEGETQYF. V and J are TRBV5-6 and TRBJ2-5, with D perhaps matching TRBD2 (6 bases). CDR3 size: 14 residues. CDR1 and CDR2 (germline): SGHDT, YYEEEE. Trimming stripped 3 bases from V and 4 bases from J, with 13 bases between. Based on the CDR3 plus reference TRBV5-6 and TRBJ2-5, the full variable domain is DAGVTQSPTHLIKTRGQQVTLRCSPKSGHDTVSWYQQALGQGPQFIFQYYEEEERQRGNFPDRFSGHQFPNYSSELNVNALLLGDSALYLCASSSPSEGETQYFGPGTRLLVL.

A few counts support this clone. The rearrangement joins TRBV5-1 to TRBJ1-5, with 7 positions matching TRBD1. The V gene end was trimmed by 4 bases and the J gene end by 7 bases; junction bases not matched to a gene: 8. This CDR3 is built from 14 residues. Germline values: CDR1 SGHRS, CDR2 YFSETQ. CDR3 sequence: CASSPGTAEQPQHF. CDR3 DNA: TGCGCCAGCAGCCCAGGGACAGCTGAGCAGCCCCAGCATTTT.

The V and J genes are TRBV4-1 and TRBJ1-2; the D gene is possibly TRBD1 (5 bases). The CDR3 extends over 15 amino acids. The germline CDR1 and CDR2 sequences are MGHRA and YSYEKL. Trimming stripped 1 base from V and 3 bases from J, with 12 bases between. For the CDR3, the DNA is TGCGCCAGCAGCCAAGGGGAGCGGGGGGACTATGGCTACACCTTC. Translation: CASSQGERGDYGYTF.

The chain has TRBV11-3 and TRBJ2-7, with D perhaps TRBD1 (6 bases). The germline V gene encodes CDR1 SGHNT and CDR2 YENEEA. V dropped 2 bases and J dropped 7 bases, with 15 bases sitting between them. The CDR3 is 14 amino acids. CDR3 protein: CASSLIGGSGEQYF. In DNA form, the CDR3 reads TGTGCCAGCAGCTTAATAGGGGGATCGGGAGAGCAGTACTTC.

The chain combines TRBV2 with TRBJ1-5; 7 bases fit TRBD1. Per germline, CDR1 SNHLY and CDR2 FYNNEI. The CDR3 covers 17 residues. Trimming removed 4 bases from V and 0 bases from J; junction bases left unmatched: 9. CDR3 amino acids: CASSGLGQTYSNQPQHF. The CDR3, as DNA: TGTGCCAGCAGTGGCCTGGGACAGACTTATAGCAATCAGCCCCAGCATTTT.

This clone was found a few times. The chain links TRBV6-5 to TRBJ1-2; 8 nucleotides line up with TRBD1. The CDR3 consists of 16 residues. V lost 3 bases to trimming and J lost 4 bases; unmatched junction nucleotides: 10. Germline values: CDR1 MNHEY, CDR2 SVGAGI. CDR3 bases: TGTGCCAGCAGTTATGACTCGAGACAGGGGACCTATGGCTACACCTTC. Amino acid sequence: CASSYDSRQGTYGYTF.

The gene calls are TRBV9 and TRBJ2-1; 9 bases map to TRBD2. CDR1 and CDR2 from the germline V gene are SGDLS and YYNGEE. CDR3 length: 16 amino acids. V was clipped by 3 bases and J by 0 bases; unmatched bases: 4. In DNA form, the CDR3 reads TGTGCCAGCAGCGAGACTAGCGGTTTCTCCTACAATGAGCAGTTCTTC. It specifies CASSETSGFSYNEQFF.

The chain joins TRBV28 to TRBJ2-5; TRBD2 might be the D (6 bases). This CDR3 contains 14 residues. Germline V CDR1 and CDR2: MDHEN, SYDVKM. V was cut by 5 bases and J by 2 bases, with 12 bases left in between. CDR3 nucleotides: TGTGCCAGCAGTCTAGGCGGGAAACAAGAGACCCAGTACTTC. This sequence encodes CASSLGGKQETQYF.

The chain recombines TRBV6-4 with TRBJ2-3; TRBD1 matches at 7 bases. CDR3 length: 16 amino acids. J was trimmed by 2 bases and V by 0 bases; bases with no gene match: 5. Germline CDR1 MRHNA, CDR2 SNTAGT. CDR3: CASSDSNTGDTDTQYF. The CDR3 nucleotides are TGTGCCAGCAGTGACTCGAATACAGGGGACACAGATACGCAGTATTTT.

As for this clone: The same CDR3 also results from other DNA sequences found in this sample. This chain links TRBV2 with TRBJ1-3; a weak D match, TRBD1 (5 bases). Germline lookup yields CDR1 SNHLY and CDR2 FYNNEI. Deletions cut 3 bases from V and 2 bases from J, with 17 bases between. The CDR3 contains 17 residues. This CDR3 reads CASSDGGGEGAGNTIYF. Here the CDR3 DNA reads TGTGCCAGCAGTGATGGGGGAGGGGAGGGAGCTGGAAACACCATATATTTT.

The V gene is TRBV19, the J gene TRBJ2-7; 8 nucleotides line up with TRBD2. Trimming cost V 3 bases and J 0 bases; bases outside gene matches: 7. Germline V gene sequence: CDR1 LNHDA, CDR2 SQIVND (reference sequence). CDR3 length: 16 amino acids. This CDR3 is CASSISFGGASYEQYF. The DNA of the CDR3 is TGTGCCAGTAGTATTTCCTTCGGGGGGGCCTCCTACGAGCAGTACTTC.

The chain recombines TRBV10-1 with TRBJ2-7; possible D gene TRBD1, 5 bases. V dropped 0 bases and J dropped 5 bases, with 17 bases sitting between them. Germline CDR1 is WNHNN and CDR2 is SYGVQD (reference sequence). The CDR3 spans 16 residues. The DNA for the CDR3 is TGCGCCAGCAGTGAGTCCGGCGAAGGGGTGATGGACGAGCAGTACTTC. This gives the protein CASSESGEGVMDEQYF.

The chain uses TRBV5-3 and TRBJ2-1; 9 bases align to TRBD2. TRBV5-3 is known as an ORF, though its function is uncertain. CDR3 size: 16 residues. V gave up 6 bases and J gave up 7 bases; unmatched junction bases: 14. For the CDR3, the DNA is TGTGCCAGAATCCCCCTAGCGGGGATATCATGGAATGAGCAGTTCTTC. Amino acids: CARIPLAGISWNEQFF.

The J gene is TRBJ1-4, the V gene TRBV6-5; perhaps TRBD1 as D (6 bases). This CDR3 comprises 13 residues. Trimming removed 4 bases at V and 10 bases at J, with 13 bases between. Per the germline V gene, CDR1 is MNHEY and CDR2 is SVGAGI. CDR3 sequence (DNA): TGTGCCAGCAGTTTATCAGGGGAGTCAAAACTGTTTTTT. The encoded protein is CASSLSGESKLFF.

This clone was seen more than once but under ten times. The J gene is TRBJ2-7, the V gene TRBV4-1, with TRBD2 identical over 7 bases. CDR3 size: 13 residues. The V and J ends lost 3 bases and 3 bases, in that order; junction bases with no gene match: 2. In germline, CDR1 is MGHRA, CDR2 YSYEKL. The CDR3 sequence: CASSHRGGYEQYF. For the CDR3, the DNA is TGCGCCAGCAGCCACCGCGGGGGCTACGAGCAGTACTTC.

This rearrangement joins TRBV10-1 to TRBJ2-5; the match to TRBD2 covers 8 bases. Germline V gives CDR1 WNHNN, CDR2 SYGVQD (reference sequence). The CDR3 sequence is 14 residues long. V lost 4 bases to trimming and J lost 5 bases; unmatched junction nucleotides: 6. The CDR3 protein is CASSVGGGTETQYF. The DNA for the CDR3 is TGCGCCAGCAGTGTCGGCGGGGGGACGGAGACCCAGTACTTC.

This clone has only a few counts. The gene calls are TRBV6-5 and TRBJ1-3; 10 bases are shared with TRBD1. Trimming took 5 bases from V and 4 from J; bases not matched to a gene: 5. The CDR3 length is 15 residues. From germline, CDR1 is MNHEY and CDR2 SVGAGI. The CDR3 DNA is TGTGCCAGCAGTATGGGACAGGGGAGCGGAAACACCATATATTTT. Its translation is CASSMGQGSGNTIYF.